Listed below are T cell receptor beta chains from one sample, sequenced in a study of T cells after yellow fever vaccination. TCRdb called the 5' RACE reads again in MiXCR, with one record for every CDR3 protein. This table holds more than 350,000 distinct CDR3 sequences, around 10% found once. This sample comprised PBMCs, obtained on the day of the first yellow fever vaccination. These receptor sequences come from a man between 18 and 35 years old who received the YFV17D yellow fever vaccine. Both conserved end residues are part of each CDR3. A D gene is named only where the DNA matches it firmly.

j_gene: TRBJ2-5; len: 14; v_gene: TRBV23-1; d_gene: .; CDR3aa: CASSSTTRRETQYF
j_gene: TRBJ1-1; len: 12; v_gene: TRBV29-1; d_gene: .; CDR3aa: CSVGAGNTEAFF
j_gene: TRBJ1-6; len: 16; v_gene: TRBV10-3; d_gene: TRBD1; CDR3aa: CAISENSGTGISPLHF
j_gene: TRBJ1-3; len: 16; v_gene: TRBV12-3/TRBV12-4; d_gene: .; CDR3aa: CASSFMGPALGNTIYF
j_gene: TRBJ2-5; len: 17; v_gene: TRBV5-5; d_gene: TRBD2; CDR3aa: CASSPTIRSGGQETQYF
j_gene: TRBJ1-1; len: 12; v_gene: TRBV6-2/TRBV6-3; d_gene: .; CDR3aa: CASSMTDGEAFF
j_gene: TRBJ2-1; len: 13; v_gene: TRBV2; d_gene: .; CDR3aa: CASSVLAIYEQFF
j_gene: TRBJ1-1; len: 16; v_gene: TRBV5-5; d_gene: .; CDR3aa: CASSVTSGWGDTEAFF
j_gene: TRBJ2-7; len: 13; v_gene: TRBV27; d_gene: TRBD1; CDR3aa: CASSSGGHYEQYF
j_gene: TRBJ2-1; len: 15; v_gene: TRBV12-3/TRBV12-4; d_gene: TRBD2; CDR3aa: CASSYAGGLSAEQFF
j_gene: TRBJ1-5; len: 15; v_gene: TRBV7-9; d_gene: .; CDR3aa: CASSFVGGSNQPQHF
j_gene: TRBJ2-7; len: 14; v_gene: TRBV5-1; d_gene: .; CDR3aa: CASSVIDRPYEQYF
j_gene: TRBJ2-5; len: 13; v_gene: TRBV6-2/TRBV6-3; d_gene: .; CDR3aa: CASSPGPQETQYF
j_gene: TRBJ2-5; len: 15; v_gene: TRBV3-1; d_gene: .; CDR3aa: CASSFPGTDQETQYF
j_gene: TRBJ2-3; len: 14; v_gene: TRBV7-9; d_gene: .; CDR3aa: CASSLELGLDTQYF
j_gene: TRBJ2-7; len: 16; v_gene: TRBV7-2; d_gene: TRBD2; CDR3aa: CASSSRTSGGRYEQYF
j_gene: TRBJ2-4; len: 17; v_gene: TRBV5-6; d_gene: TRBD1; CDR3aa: CASSPGTALVAKNIQYF
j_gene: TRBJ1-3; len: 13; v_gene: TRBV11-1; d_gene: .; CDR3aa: CASTDSVGNTIYF
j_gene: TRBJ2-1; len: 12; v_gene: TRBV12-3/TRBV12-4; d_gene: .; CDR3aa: CASSLRVLGQFF
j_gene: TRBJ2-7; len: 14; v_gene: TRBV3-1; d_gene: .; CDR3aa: CASSPLAVNHEQYF
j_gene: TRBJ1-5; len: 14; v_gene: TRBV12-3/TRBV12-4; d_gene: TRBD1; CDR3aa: CASSGTGGRQPQHF
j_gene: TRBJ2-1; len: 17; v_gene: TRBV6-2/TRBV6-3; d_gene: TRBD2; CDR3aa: CASSGTSGGASSNEQFF
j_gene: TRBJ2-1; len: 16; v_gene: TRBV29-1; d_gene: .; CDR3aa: CSVGGRGGMTYNEQFF
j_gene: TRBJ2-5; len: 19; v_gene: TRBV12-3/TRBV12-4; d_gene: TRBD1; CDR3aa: CASSFGRTGDPRYQETQYF
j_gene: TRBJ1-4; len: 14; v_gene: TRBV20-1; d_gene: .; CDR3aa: CSADSRLPGGKLFF
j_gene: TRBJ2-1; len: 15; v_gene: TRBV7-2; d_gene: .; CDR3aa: CASGWRLDPYNEQFF
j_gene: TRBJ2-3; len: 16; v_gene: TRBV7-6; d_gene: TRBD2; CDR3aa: CASSGALAGEANTQYF
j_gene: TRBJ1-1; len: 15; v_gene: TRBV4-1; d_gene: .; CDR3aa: CASSQGRQRNTEAFF
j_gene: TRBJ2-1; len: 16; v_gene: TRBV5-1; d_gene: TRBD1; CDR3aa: CASSLGTGGTYNEQFF
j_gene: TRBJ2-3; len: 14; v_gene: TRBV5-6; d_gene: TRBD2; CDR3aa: CASSLLAGLNTQYF
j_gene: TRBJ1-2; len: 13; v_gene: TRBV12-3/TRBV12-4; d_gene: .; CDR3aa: CASSLDSIHGYTF
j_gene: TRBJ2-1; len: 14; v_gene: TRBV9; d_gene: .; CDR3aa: CASSVRAGWNEQFF
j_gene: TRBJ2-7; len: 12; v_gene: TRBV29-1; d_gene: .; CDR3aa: CSVWTGPYEQYF
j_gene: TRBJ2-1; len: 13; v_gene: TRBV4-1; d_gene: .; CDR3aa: CASSQVKWPRQFF
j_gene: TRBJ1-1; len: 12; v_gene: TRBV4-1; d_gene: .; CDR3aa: CASSQVAGRAFF
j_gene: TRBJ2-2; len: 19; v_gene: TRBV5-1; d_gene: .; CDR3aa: CASSLTGTSRPITTGELFF
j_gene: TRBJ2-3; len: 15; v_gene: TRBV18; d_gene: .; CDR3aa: CASSPSSLSTDTQYF
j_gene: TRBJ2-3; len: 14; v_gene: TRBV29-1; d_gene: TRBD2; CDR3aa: CSVALAGGTDTQYF
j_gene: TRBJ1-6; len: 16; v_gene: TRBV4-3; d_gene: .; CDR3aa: CASSQTATGRGSPLHF
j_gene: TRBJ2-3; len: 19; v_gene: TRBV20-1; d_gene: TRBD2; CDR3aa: CSARVWETSRSPPTDTQYF
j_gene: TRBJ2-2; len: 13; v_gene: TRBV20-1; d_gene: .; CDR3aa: CSARDTDTGELFF
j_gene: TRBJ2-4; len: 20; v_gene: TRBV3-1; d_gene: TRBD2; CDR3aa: CASSHRTSAGIPLAKNIQYF
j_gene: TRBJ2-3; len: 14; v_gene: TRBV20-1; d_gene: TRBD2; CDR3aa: CSAHPSGGIDTQYF
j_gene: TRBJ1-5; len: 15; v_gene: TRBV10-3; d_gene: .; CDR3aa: CAISEDEGAGQPQHF
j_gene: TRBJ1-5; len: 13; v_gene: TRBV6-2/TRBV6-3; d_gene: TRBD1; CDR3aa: CASRDRGDQPQHF
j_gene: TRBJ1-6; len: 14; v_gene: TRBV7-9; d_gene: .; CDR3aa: CASSFGGADSPLHF
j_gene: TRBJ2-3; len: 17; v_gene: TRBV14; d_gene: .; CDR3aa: CASSLILSGTFTDTQYF
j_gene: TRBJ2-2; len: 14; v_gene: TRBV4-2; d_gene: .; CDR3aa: CASSRERKTGELFF
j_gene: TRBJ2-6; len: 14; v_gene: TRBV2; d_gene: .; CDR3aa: CASTMTSGANVLTF
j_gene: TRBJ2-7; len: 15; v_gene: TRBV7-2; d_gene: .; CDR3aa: CASSLAGSGLGEQYF
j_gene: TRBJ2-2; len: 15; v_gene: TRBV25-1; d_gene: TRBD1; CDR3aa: CASAAGTGDTGELFF
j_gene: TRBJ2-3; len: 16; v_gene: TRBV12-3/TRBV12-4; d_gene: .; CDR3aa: CASSLYPVTSTDTQYF
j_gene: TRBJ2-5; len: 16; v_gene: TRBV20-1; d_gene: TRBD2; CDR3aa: CSAPDRLAGAGETQYF
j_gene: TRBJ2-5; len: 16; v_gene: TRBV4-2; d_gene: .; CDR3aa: CASSQAPTGAQETQYF
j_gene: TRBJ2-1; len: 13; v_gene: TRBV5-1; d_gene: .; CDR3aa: CASSLFRGNEQFF